Below, 10 T cell receptor beta chains from the same sample are listed, as sequenced in a study of cytomegalovirus exposure and HLA in healthy donors. Sequencing used immunoSEQ multiplex PCR; TCRdb keeps in-frame clones, though not all of them. The top ten clones hold less than 35% of a sample with around 150,000 clones, around four fifths of them seen once. The sequencing sample was made of PBMCs. The receptors were gathered from a man younger than 40 in good health and CMV-seropositive.

The chain has TRBV11-2 and TRBJ1-6; tentatively, D is TRBD1 (5 bases). V gave up 3 bases and J gave up 10 bases, with 13 bases separating them. CDR1 and CDR2 (germline): SGHAT, FQNNGV. The CDR3 length is 14 residues. CDR3 amino acids: CASSLGVAGSPLHF. DNA for the CDR3: TGTGCCAGCAGCTTGGGGGTGGCGGGATCACCCCTCCACTTT.

This clone was seen once. This sequence joins TRBV7-3 and TRBJ2-3; D uncertain. CDR3 size: 13 residues. V was clipped by 5 bases and J by 2 bases, with 8 bases between them. Germline V lookup: CDR1 SGHTA, CDR2 FQGTGA. CDR3 DNA: TGTGCCAGCAGCCCTCTAATCACAGATACGCAGTATTTT. It encodes CASSPLITDTQYF.

The V call is TRBV4-1, the J call TRBJ1-5, with a possible D match to TRBD1 (6 bases). The CDR3 is 15 amino acids. V lost 2 bases to trimming and J lost 5 bases, with 13 bases between them. The germline CDR1 and CDR2 sequences are MGHRA and YSYEKL. CDR3 DNA: TGCGCCAGCAGCCAAAGGGCAGGGGCCGATCAGCCCCAGCATTTT. Translated, it gives CASSQRAGADQPQHF.

The chain links TRBV7-3 to TRBJ2-2, with TRBD2 matching over 12 bases. Germline V gives CDR1 SGHTA, CDR2 FQGTGA. The CDR3 is made up of 18 amino acids. After removal of 5 bases from V and 0 bases from J, the junction contained 7 bases not matched to a gene. In nucleotides, the CDR3 is TGTGCCAGCAGCGCCCCCACTAGCGGGAGGCCGAACACCGGGGAGCTGTTTTTT. As protein: CASSAPTSGRPNTGELFF.

This chain uses TRBV10-3 with TRBJ1-2, with D maybe TRBD1 (5 bases). V shed 7 bases and J shed 7 bases, with 10 bases lying between them. There are 11 residues in the CDR3. Per the germline V gene, CDR1 is ENHRY and CDR2 is SYGVKD. CDR3 sequence: CAITAGSGYTF. CDR3 DNA sequence: TGTGCCATCACCGCAGGGTCTGGCTACACCTTC.

The table lists this clone with a few counts. This rearrangement joins TRBV7-8 to TRBJ1-5, with a weak D call TRBD1 (5 bases). CDR1 SGHVS and CDR2 FQNEAQ come from the germline V gene. The CDR3 is 13 residues long. Trimming removed 3 bases at V and 2 bases at J, with 5 bases between. CDR3 nucleotides: TGTGCCAGCAGCTTCAGGGGCAATCAGCCCCAGCATTTT. This codes for CASSFRGNQPQHF.

The chain joins TRBV4-1 to TRBJ2-6; the D gene is possibly TRBD1 (5 bases). CDR3 length: 19 residues. V was shortened by 3 bases and J by 0 bases, with 18 bases between the two germline ends. Per germline, CDR1 MGHRA and CDR2 YSYEKL. CDR3 in amino acids: CASSHPLAGPSSGANVLTF. As DNA, the CDR3 is TGCGCCAGCAGCCACCCCTTAGCAGGGCCCTCCTCTGGGGCCAACGTCCTGACTTTC.

This chain connects TRBV25-1 to TRBJ1-5; TRBD1 aligns across 8 bases. This CDR3 is 14 amino acids long. The germline gives CDR1 MGHDK, CDR2 SYGVNS. After removal of 4 bases from V and 4 bases from J, the junction contained 3 bases not matched to a gene. CDR3 nucleotides: TGTGCCAGCAGTGGAACAGGGGGGAATCAGCCCCAGCATTTT. It encodes CASSGTGGNQPQHF.

The chain combines TRBV25-1 with TRBJ2-3; the match to TRBD1 covers 7 bases. CDR3 length equals 15 residues. CDR1 and CDR2 from the germline V gene are MGHDK and SYGVNS. Trimming cost V 3 bases and J 2 bases; bases outside gene matches: 5. CDR3 amino acids: CASSDRQGVTDTQYF. CDR3 DNA: TGTGCCAGCAGTGATCGGCAGGGGGTCACAGATACGCAGTATTTT.

This chain joins TRBV4-3 and TRBJ1-4, with D possibly matching TRBD1 (5 bases). The V and J ends lost 0 bases and 7 bases respectively, with 15 bases between them. The CDR3 spans 16 residues. The germline CDR1 and CDR2 sequences are LGHNA and YSLEER. The CDR3 DNA sequence: TGCGCCAGCAGCCAAGAAGGAACGGGGGGTGGTGAAAAACTGTTTTTT. Protein sequence: CASSQEGTGGGEKLFF.